These 28 T cell receptor beta chains were sequenced from one sample in a study of cytomegalovirus exposure and HLA in healthy donors. Researchers ran the PCR with 60 Vbeta and 13 Jbeta primers. Data came from immunoSEQ multiplex PCR; TCRdb stores just in-frame clones and leaves some out. The data contain some 200,000 clones, more than 75% of them singletons. The specimen sequenced was PBMCs. Source of these receptors: a male donor in good health and CMV-seropositive.

This chain uses TRBV28 with TRBJ1-1; D not certain. The germline V and J ends were trimmed by 8 bases and 0 bases, with 16 bases remaining between them. CDR1 is MDHEN and CDR2 is SYDVKM in the germline V gene. The CDR3 loop spans 15 amino acids. CDR3 DNA: TGTGCCAGCTTTACTCTCAGGTACATGAACACTGAAGCTTTCTTT. It translates to CASFTLRYMNTEAFF.

J is TRBJ2-5 and V is TRBV5-4; D might be TRBD1 (6 bases). Judging by the DNA end, TRBJ2-7 fits better; the J call may be wrong. This CDR3 has 13 amino acids. From germline, CDR1 is SGHNT and CDR2 YYREEE (reference sequence). CDR3 bases: TGTGCCAGCAGGCTACAGGGCGCGTACGAGCAGTACTTC. Translating it yields CASRLQGAYEQYF.

This clone was seen only a few times. This chain connects TRBV4-1 to TRBJ1-1; 12 positions agree with TRBD1. With 7 bases clipped from V and 10 bases from J, the junction kept 13 bases outside the gene matches. In germline, CDR1 is MGHRA, CDR2 YSYEKL. CDR3 length: 15 residues. The CDR3 DNA reads TGCGCCAGCAATACGGGACAGGGGGCGTTGGGCCGAGCTTTCTTT. It yields the protein CASNTGQGALGRAFF.

This clone was observed a handful of times. V is TRBV6-6 and J is TRBJ2-7; tentatively, D is TRBD1 (5 bases). V shed 1 base and J shed 2 bases, with 12 bases lying between them. Germline V gene data show CDR1 as MNHNY and CDR2 as SVGAGI (reference sequence). The CDR3 has 15 residues. CDR3 sequence: CASSYFHQGTYEQYF. CDR3 bases: TGTGCCAGCAGTTACTTCCATCAGGGTACCTACGAGCAGTACTTC.

The chain joins TRBV10-3 to TRBJ2-3; 12 nucleotides line up with TRBD2. V was pared by 10 bases and J by 4 bases, with 15 bases of the junction left unmatched. CDR3 length: 17 amino acids. CDR1 and CDR2 (germline): ENHRY, SYGVKD. The CDR3 region has the DNA TGTGCCACCTCAGGCCTAGCGGGAGGGCCTAGGGCAGATACGCAGTATTTT. Its translation is CATSGLAGGPRADTQYF.

This chain uses TRBV28 with TRBJ1-3; the D gene is possibly TRBD1 (5 bases). The CDR3 spans 17 residues. Trimming pared 7 bases from V and 1 base from J, leaving 20 bases between. Germline values: CDR1 MDHEN, CDR2 SYDVKM. The chain's CDR3 is CASKSDGGNPSGNTIYF. DNA of the CDR3: TGTGCCAGCAAATCCGACGGGGGAAACCCATCTGGAAACACCATATATTTT.

This chain links TRBV30 with TRBJ2-5, with D tentatively TRBD1 (5 bases). Germline CDR1 is GTSNPN and CDR2 is SVGIG (reference sequence). The CDR3 has 13 amino acids. Trimming removed 3 bases at V and 5 bases at J, with 13 bases between. CDR3 sequence (DNA): TGTGCCTGGAGCTACCAGGGAAGGGAGACCCAGTACTTC. It is translated as CAWSYQGRETQYF. The full variable domain, rest sourced from reference TRBV30 and TRBJ2-5, is SQTIHQWPATLVQPVGSPLSLECTVEGTSNPNLYWYRQAAGRGLQLLFYSVGIGQISSEVPQNLSASRPQDRQFILSSKKLLLSDSGFYLCAWSYQGRETQYFGPGTRLLVL.

This chain connects TRBV25-1 to TRBJ2-3, with D perhaps TRBD1 (6 bases). Germline CDR1 and CDR2: MGHDK and SYGVNS. The CDR3 sequence is 15 residues long. The germline V and J ends were trimmed by 2 bases and 3 bases, with 12 bases remaining between them. This CDR3 reads CASSEIQDSTDTQYF. As DNA, the CDR3 is TGTGCCAGCAGTGAAATCCAGGACAGTACAGATACGCAGTATTTT.

V gene TRBV4-2 combines with J gene TRBJ2-3, with TRBD2 identical over 12 bases. The germline V gene encodes CDR1 LGHNA and CDR2 YNFKEQ. The CDR3 has 17 residues. Trimming cost V 4 bases and J 4 bases; bases outside gene matches: 9. In DNA, the CDR3 is TGTGCCAGCAGCCCGACTAAACTAGCGGGGGGTTCAGATACGCAGTATTTT. It translates to CASSPTKLAGGSDTQYF.

This rearrangement joins TRBV5-6 to TRBJ2-7; TRBD2 aligns across 10 bases. With 3 bases clipped from V and 7 bases from J, the junction kept 10 bases outside the gene matches. The CDR3 is 15 amino acids. The germline V gene encodes CDR1 SGHDT and CDR2 YYEEEE. The CDR3: CASSWRGLAPREQYF. The CDR3 DNA is TGTGCCAGCAGCTGGCGGGGACTAGCGCCTAGGGAGCAGTACTTC.

This clone turned up a few times. The rearrangement joins TRBV28 to TRBJ1-4; D not resolved. V was pared by 2 bases and J by 1 base, with 8 bases between. Germline CDR1 and CDR2: MDHEN and SYDVKM. The CDR3 contains 15 residues. DNA of the CDR3: TGTGCCAGCAGTTTAACGGGGATAACTAATGAAAAACTGTTTTTT. It encodes CASSLTGITNEKLFF.

In this sample, this clone turned up a few times. The chain links TRBV7-9 to TRBJ1-5, with 12 bases matching TRBD1. V trimming: 7 bases; J trimming: 7 bases; junction bases outside the gene matches: 14. Per the germline V gene, CDR1 is SEHNR and CDR2 is FQNEAQ (reference sequence). CDR3 size: 17 residues. CDR3 coding DNA: TGTGCCAGCACCAGGGACGGGGGACAGGGGGCTAGCCAGCCCCAGCATTTT. It encodes CASTRDGGQGASQPQHF.

The V call is TRBV7-2, the J call TRBJ2-2; a weak D match, TRBD1 (6 bases). The CDR3 totals 15 residues. Per the germline V gene, CDR1 is SGHTA and CDR2 is FQGNSA. Trimming stripped 5 bases from V and 0 bases from J, with 10 bases between. This CDR3 reads CASSPDRSNTGELFF. The DNA for the CDR3 is TGTGCCAGCAGCCCGGACAGATCGAACACCGGGGAGCTGTTTTTT. The complete variable domain, with remaining parts taken from reference TRBV7-2 and TRBJ2-2, reads GAGVSQSPSNKVTEKGKDVELRCDPISGHTALYWYRQSLGQGLEFLIYFQGNSAPDKSGLPSDRFSAERTGGSVSTLTIQRTQQEDSAVYLCASSPDRSNTGELFFGEGSRLTVL.

This clone was seen just once. This same CDR3 is encoded by further DNA sequences in the sample. V and J are TRBV27 and TRBJ2-3, with TRBD2 as a possible D gene (7 bases). Trimming removed 2 bases at V and 6 bases at J, with 12 bases between. Germline lookup yields CDR1 MNHEY and CDR2 SMNVEV (reference sequence). The CDR3 runs to 14 residues. CDR3 in amino acids: CASSLRGRGDTQYF. The CDR3 region has the DNA TGTGCCAGCAGTTTACGGGGGAGGGGGGATACGCAGTATTTT.

V gene TRBV9 combines with J gene TRBJ1-2; D call uncertain. CDR1 is SGDLS and CDR2 is YYNGEE in the germline V gene. V lost 0 bases and J lost 8, with 17 bases in between. The CDR3 extends over 15 amino acids. CDR3 loop: CASSVVRAEVEGYTF. The CDR3 nucleotides read TGTGCCAGCAGCGTAGTGAGAGCAGAGGTGGAGGGCTACACCTTC.

The chain has TRBV30 and TRBJ2-5; 11 positions match TRBD2. The J call could be wrong; TRBJ2-7 is a better fit for the DNA end. The CDR3 runs to 14 residues. Germline V gene lookup returns CDR1 GTSNPN and CDR2 SVGIG (reference sequence). The CDR3 is CAWRLAGASYEQYF. In DNA, the CDR3 is TGTGCCTGGAGACTAGCGGGGGCCTCCTACGAGCAGTACTTC.

The CDR3 DNA follows: TGTGCCAGCAGCGTAGTGGACACGGCATTTCCGCCTGGAAACACCATATATTTT. It is translated as CASSVVDTAFPPGNTIYF. The rearrangement links TRBV9 to TRBJ1-3; possibly TRBD1 for D (5 bases). Trimming removed 0 bases at V and 2 bases at J, with 18 bases between. The CDR3 is 18 residues long. CDR1 is SGDLS and CDR2 is YYNGEE in the germline V gene. Based on the CDR3 plus reference TRBV9 and TRBJ1-3, the full variable domain is DSGVTQTPKHLITATGQRVTLRCSPRSGDLSVYWYQQSLDQGLQFLIQYYNGEERAKGNILERFSAQQFPDLHSELNLSSLELGDSALYFCASSVVDTAFPPGNTIYFGEGSWLTVV.

CDR3 in DNA: TGTGCCAGCAGTGGGACTCGAACCGCCGGGGAGCTGTTTTTT. As protein: CASSGTRTAGELFF. The chain joins TRBV2 to TRBJ2-2, with D tentatively TRBD2 (5 bases). V lost 4 bases to trimming and J lost 6 bases, with 12 bases between them. CDR3 length equals 14 residues. Germline V gene sequence: CDR1 SNHLY, CDR2 FYNNEI.

This chain connects TRBV19 to TRBJ2-3; 7 bases match TRBD1. The CDR3 totals 14 residues. Germline CDR1 and CDR2: LNHDA and SQIVND (reference sequence). With 6 bases clipped from V and 2 bases from J, the junction kept 5 bases outside the gene matches. The CDR3, as DNA: TGTGCCAGTAGCTTGACAGGGATCACAGATACGCAGTATTTT. It specifies CASSLTGITDTQYF.

This clone was counted once. The chain uses TRBV5-5 and TRBJ2-7; D gene uncertain. V lost 1 base and J 0 bases, leaving 11 bases between the germline ends. Germline CDR1 is SGHKS and CDR2 is YYEKEE (reference sequence). The CDR3 loop spans 15 amino acids. The CDR3 here is CASSLTFRSSYEQYF. CDR3 in DNA: TGTGCCAGCAGCTTGACTTTTCGGAGCTCCTACGAGCAGTACTTC.

The chain is built from TRBV19 and TRBJ2-5; the D gene is possibly TRBD2 (6 bases). TRBJ2-7 explains the end of the DNA better; the J call may be wrong. Per the germline V gene, CDR1 is LNHDA and CDR2 is SQIVND (reference sequence). The CDR3 spans 17 residues. The CDR3 coding sequence is TGTGCCAGTAGTATAGCGCCCTCAGAGACTAGACCTTACGAGCAGTACTTC. This translates into CASSIAPSETRPYEQYF.

The chain has TRBV11-3 and TRBJ2-5; D not resolved. CDR1 SGHNT and CDR2 YENEEA come from the germline V gene. V was trimmed by 0 bases and J by 4 bases, leaving 9 bases between them. The CDR3 has 14 residues. The CDR3 sequence is CASSLDPSGETQYF. The CDR3 nucleotides are TGTGCCAGCAGCTTAGATCCATCAGGAGAGACCCAGTACTTC.

This clone was seen more than once but under ten times. The chain recombines TRBV9 with TRBJ2-1; D perhaps matches TRBD2 (5 bases). V was clipped by 5 bases and J by 7 bases, with 19 bases between them. Germline V CDR1 and CDR2: SGDLS, YYNGEE. This CDR3 spans 15 amino acids. Written as DNA, the CDR3 is TGTGCCAGCAGACCGGGGAGCCGCCCACGTAATGAGCAGTTCTTC. The encoded protein is CASRPGSRPRNEQFF.

V gene TRBV2 combines with J gene TRBJ2-7; no clear D gene. Trimming cost V 0 bases and J 12 bases, with 12 bases left between them. The germline V gene has CDR1 SNHLY and CDR2 FYNNEI. CDR3 size: 12 residues. The DNA for the CDR3 is TGTGCCAGCAGTGAAGCGCTCTCCCGAGGGTACTTC. Residues: CASSEALSRGYF.

The chain combines TRBV5-5 with TRBJ1-4, with D tentatively TRBD1 (6 bases). Germline-derived CDR1 and CDR2 are SGHKS and YYEKEE (reference sequence). The CDR3 runs 13 residues. The V and J ends lost 4 bases and 8 bases respectively, with 12 bases between them. CDR3 sequence: CASSHDRQEKLFF. Here the CDR3 DNA reads TGTGCCAGCAGCCACGACAGGCAGGAAAAACTGTTTTTT.

This chain links TRBV18 with TRBJ1-5; D remains unclear. This CDR3 region has 15 residues. V was clipped by 5 bases and J by 0 bases, with 11 bases between them. Looked up from germline, CDR1 is KGHSH and CDR2 is LQKENI. This chain's CDR3 is CASSAAIGSNQPQHF. Here the CDR3 DNA reads TGTGCCAGCTCAGCAGCGATTGGTAGCAATCAGCCCCAGCATTTT.

The chain links TRBV28 to TRBJ1-5, with TRBD1 matching 7 bases. V shed 5 bases and J 7 bases; nucleotides not matched to a gene: 8. Germline V lookup: CDR1 MDHEN, CDR2 SYDVKM. This CDR3 region has 14 residues. This CDR3 reads CASSPDRVGQPQHF. CDR3 nucleotide sequence: TGTGCCAGCAGTCCCGACAGGGTTGGACAGCCCCAGCATTTT.

J is TRBJ2-1 and V is TRBV30; D remains unclear. Germline CDR1 GTSNPN, CDR2 SVGIG (reference sequence). V was cut by 1 base and J by 5 bases, with 6 bases left in between. The CDR3 has 12 residues. CDR3 sequence reads: CAWSARDNEQFF. The CDR3 DNA follows: TGTGCCTGGAGTGCCCGGGACAATGAGCAGTTCTTC.